One and the same sample provided the 29 T cell receptor beta chains below, sequenced in a study of CD8 T cells in Susac syndrome. Reverse transcription of roughly 0.45 to 1 ug RNA used random hexamers. TCRdb re-derived calls from the immunoSEQ multiplex PCR reads in MiXCR, one entry per CDR3 protein. The data hold 75,000 to 95,000 distinct CDR3 sequences, with 95% to 96% observed a single time. The sample comprised CD8+ T cells from PBMCs. These receptors were collected from a human donor with Susac syndrome.

The rearrangement uses TRBV7-9 and TRBJ2-3; D unclear. Deletions cut 5 bases from V and 3 bases from J, with 12 bases between. The CDR3 spans 14 residues. Germline V gene data show CDR1 as SEHNR and CDR2 as FQNEAQ (reference sequence). The CDR3: CASSPSGQTDTQYF. The CDR3 DNA follows: TGTGCCAGCAGCCCCTCCGGGCAGACAGATACGCAGTATTTT.

This rearrangement joins TRBV9 to TRBJ1-2; D is perhaps TRBD1 (6 bases). Germline V lookup: CDR1 SGDLS, CDR2 YYNGEE. This CDR3 contains 14 residues. Trimming removed 1 base from V and 4 bases from J, with 11 bases in between. The CDR3 DNA reads TGTGCCAGCAGCGTAAACAGGGCAACCTATGGCTACACCTTC. Protein: CASSVNRATYGYTF. The full variable domain, rest sourced from reference TRBV9 and TRBJ1-2, is DSGVTQTPKHLITATGQRVTLRCSPRSGDLSVYWYQQSLDQGLQFLIQYYNGEERAKGNILERFSAQQFPDLHSELNLSSLELGDSALYFCASSVNRATYGYTFGSGTRLTVV.

V and J are TRBV5-4 and TRBJ1-6; D is unresolved. V shed 3 bases and J shed 10 bases, with 14 bases lying between them. CDR3 length: 14 amino acids. From germline, CDR1 is SGHNT and CDR2 YYREEE (reference sequence). The chain's CDR3 is CASSSTTVGSPLHF. In DNA, the CDR3 is TGTGCCAGCAGCTCTACGACGGTCGGGTCACCCCTCCACTTT.

The chain has TRBV7-8 and TRBJ2-5, with TRBD1 matching over 11 bases. Trimming removed 4 bases from V and 2 bases from J; junction bases left unmatched: 3. CDR1 is SGHVS and CDR2 is FQNEAQ in the germline V gene. CDR3 length equals 15 residues. CDR3 sequence: CASSWGTGGQETQYF. The CDR3 DNA sequence: TGTGCCAGCAGCTGGGGGACAGGGGGACAAGAGACCCAGTACTTC.

This chain connects TRBV3-1 to TRBJ2-1; 11 nucleotides align to TRBD1. Germline trimming cut 0 bases from V and 4 bases from J; bases unmatched to any gene: 5. The CDR3 loop spans 17 amino acids. Per the germline V gene, CDR1 is LGHDT and CDR2 is YNNKEL (reference sequence). The CDR3 region has the DNA TGTGCCAGCAGCCAAGATTCCGGGACAGGGGGATACAATGAGCAGTTCTTC. It translates to CASSQDSGTGGYNEQFF.

The chain joins TRBV3-1 to TRBJ2-1; 8 nucleotides match TRBD2. The length of the CDR3 is 15 residues. V shed 6 bases and J 3 bases; nucleotides not matched to a gene: 7. Germline V CDR1 and CDR2: LGHDT, YNNKEL (reference sequence). The CDR3 DNA sequence: TGTGCCAGCAGTGGGACTAGACCGAGCTACAATGAGCAGTTCTTC. This gives the protein CASSGTRPSYNEQFF.

The chain combines TRBV28 with TRBJ2-7; perhaps TRBD1 as D (5 bases). With 2 bases removed from V and 6 bases from J, the gap between germline ends came to 8 bases. Per the germline V gene, CDR1 is MDHEN and CDR2 is SYDVKM. The CDR3 is 12 amino acids. DNA for the CDR3: TGTGCCAGCAGTTTAGCAGGGTTCGAGCAGTACTTC. This gives the protein CASSLAGFEQYF.

The V and J genes are TRBV7-3 and TRBJ1-6; D is uncertain. Germline V gene sequence: CDR1 SGHTA, CDR2 FQGTGA. The CDR3 runs 15 residues. Trimming pared 7 bases from V and 6 bases from J, leaving 16 bases between. Here the CDR3 reads CASITTPGSNSPLHF. For the CDR3, the DNA is TGTGCCAGCATCACGACTCCGGGCAGTAATTCACCCCTCCACTTT. Variable domain in full (rest from reference TRBV7-3 and TRBJ1-6): GAGVSQTPSNKVTEKGKYVELRCDPISGHTALYWYRQSLGQGPEFLIYFQGTGAADDSGLPNDRFFAVRPEGSVSTLKIQRTERGDSAVYLCASITTPGSNSPLHFGNGTRLTVT.

Worth noting for this clonotype: One end of the junction is discordant with germline, which a read error may explain. CDR3 loop: CASSPSLRNGKLFF. The CDR3 nucleotides read TGTGCCAGCAGTCCTTCCCTTCGGAATGGAAAACTGTTTTTT. The gene calls are TRBV6-2 or TRBV6-3 and TRBJ1-4; D is ambiguous. The germline V gene has CDR1 MNHEY and CDR2 SVGEGT. CDR3 size: 14 residues.

The chain links TRBV4-3 to TRBJ2-7; TRBD2 aligns across 10 bases. The CDR3 runs to 18 residues. V shed 0 bases and J 1 base; nucleotides not matched to a gene: 9. Germline values: CDR1 LGHNA, CDR2 YSLEER. The CDR3 DNA is TGCGCCAGCAGCCAAGAGGAGGCTAGCGGGGGTTATTCCTACGAGCAGTACTTC. The encoded protein is CASSQEEASGGYSYEQYF.

This rearrangement joins TRBV7-9 to TRBJ1-3; D possibly corresponds to TRBD1 (5 bases). CDR1 SEHNR and CDR2 FQNEAQ come from the germline V gene (reference sequence). This CDR3 region has 15 residues. V was trimmed by 4 bases and J by 0 bases, leaving 10 bases between them. The CDR3 bases are TGTGCCAGCAGCTCAAGCAGGGACTCTGGAAACACCATATATTTT. Its protein is CASSSSRDSGNTIYF.

The chain is built from TRBV20-1 and TRBJ2-1, with 12 positions matching TRBD2. Per the germline V gene, CDR1 is DFQATT and CDR2 is SNEGSKA (reference sequence). V lost 6 bases to trimming and J lost 7 bases; unmatched junction nucleotides: 13. This CDR3 spans 16 amino acids. CDR3 sequence (DNA): TGCAGTGCGACGACGTATAGGACTAGCGGGGTTAATGAGCAGTTCTTC. Amino acid sequence: CSATTYRTSGVNEQFF.

This chain connects TRBV7-2 to TRBJ2-7; 7 bases line up with TRBD2. CDR3 size: 15 residues. The germline CDR1 and CDR2 sequences are SGHTA and FQGNSA. V lost 8 bases to trimming and J lost 3 bases; unmatched junction nucleotides: 13. This CDR3 is CASGTGGWANYEQYF. CDR3 DNA: TGTGCCAGCGGAACGGGGGGTTGGGCGAACTACGAGCAGTACTTC.

V and J are TRBV20-1 and TRBJ2-7, with no clear D. Germline CDR1 DFQATT, CDR2 SNEGSKA (reference sequence). The CDR3 spans 14 residues. With 3 bases removed from V and 0 bases from J, the gap between germline ends came to 12 bases. CDR3 coding DNA: TGCAGTGCTAGGACCTTCATTAGCTCCTACGAGCAGTACTTC. Translating gives CSARTFISSYEQYF.

The DNA of the CDR3 is TGTGCCAGCAGCTCCCCGGTAACAGGGGGTGGCTACACCTTC. It yields the protein CASSSPVTGGGYTF. The chain joins TRBV7-9 to TRBJ1-2; 8 positions agree with TRBD1. The CDR3 totals 14 residues. The trim removed 4 bases at V and 7 bases at J, leaving 8 bases unmatched. Germline CDR1 is SEHNR and CDR2 is FQNEAQ (reference sequence).

The chain combines TRBV30 with TRBJ1-6, with D unresolved. V was shortened by 3 bases and J by 0 bases, with 3 bases between the two germline ends. CDR3 size: 13 residues. CDR1 and CDR2 from the germline V gene are GTSNPN and SVGIG (reference sequence). The CDR3 loop reads CAWRSSYNSPLHF. The CDR3 DNA sequence: TGTGCCTGGAGGAGCTCCTATAATTCACCCCTCCACTTT.

The V call is TRBV20-1, the J call TRBJ2-3; 8 bases are shared with TRBD2. Germline trimming cut 2 bases from V and 1 base from J; bases unmatched to any gene: 11. The CDR3 extends over 17 amino acids. Per germline, CDR1 DFQATT and CDR2 SNEGSKA (reference sequence). CDR3 coding DNA: TGCAGTGCTAGATCCTCCGGGGGGGACCTCGGCACAGATACGCAGTATTTT. Protein product: CSARSSGGDLGTDTQYF.

The rearrangement joins TRBV11-2 to TRBJ1-1; tentatively, D is TRBD1 (5 bases). The CDR3 is made up of 14 amino acids. From germline, CDR1 is SGHAT and CDR2 FQNNGV. The germline V and J ends were trimmed by 5 bases and 6 bases, with 16 bases remaining between them. CDR3 residues: CASSPNLGVAEAFF. CDR3 nucleotides: TGTGCCAGCAGCCCGAACCTAGGGGTTGCTGAAGCTTTCTTT.

V gene TRBV20-1 combines with J gene TRBJ2-1; weak D call: TRBD2 (5 bases). The V end was cut by 0 bases, the J end by 9 bases, with 15 bases between. The germline gives CDR1 DFQATT, CDR2 SNEGSKA (reference sequence). This CDR3 region has 14 residues. The CDR3 here is CSAREPQSGAEQFF. The CDR3 bases are TGCAGTGCTAGAGAGCCCCAGAGCGGAGCTGAGCAGTTCTTC.

In its sample, this clonotype was seen once. This chain uses TRBV27 with TRBJ1-2, with a tentative D call TRBD1 (5 bases). Trimming took off 6 bases at V and 4 bases at J, with 15 bases between the two ends. The germline gives CDR1 MNHEY, CDR2 SMNVEV (reference sequence). CDR3 length equals 14 residues. The DNA for the CDR3 is TGTGCCAGCAGGGCGGGGGGGGTTTCCTATGGCTACACCTTC. It is translated as CASRAGGVSYGYTF.

In its sample, this clonotype was seen once. V is TRBV20-1 and J is TRBJ1-4; D is unclear. Germline assignment: CDR1 DFQATT and CDR2 SNEGSKA (reference sequence). The germline V and J ends were trimmed by 3 bases and 2 bases, with 13 bases remaining between them. The CDR3 consists of 15 residues. The CDR3 loop is CSASSGVVTNEKLFF. The DNA for the CDR3 is TGCAGTGCTAGTTCCGGGGTTGTGACTAATGAAAAACTGTTTTTT.

V and J are TRBV5-4 and TRBJ1-2; D is possibly TRBD1 (6 bases). This CDR3 is built from 14 residues. From germline, CDR1 is SGHNT and CDR2 YYREEE (reference sequence). Trimming left V 0 bases short and J 6 bases short, with 12 bases between. The CDR3 region has the DNA TGTGCCAGCAGCTTGGGGGGGGCCGAGGATGGCTACACCTTC. This translates into CASSLGGAEDGYTF.

This rearrangement joins TRBV3-1 to TRBJ1-4; D remains ambiguous. Germline V CDR1 and CDR2: LGHDT, YNNKEL (reference sequence). This CDR3 is built from 15 residues. The V and J ends lost 3 bases and 0 bases respectively, with 8 bases between them. In DNA form, the CDR3 reads TGTGCCAGCAGCCAGGAGTATGCAACTAATGAAAAACTGTTTTTT. Protein product: CASSQEYATNEKLFF.

V gene TRBV5-1 combines with J gene TRBJ1-2; perhaps TRBD1 as D (5 bases). V lost 0 bases, J lost 0 bases, and 18 bases lay in between. The CDR3 totals 18 residues. The germline V gene encodes CDR1 SGHRS and CDR2 YFSETQ. CDR3 sequence (DNA): TGCGCCAGCAGCTTGGAGGACTTGGGGCAGAAAGCTAACTATGGCTACACCTTC. This codes for CASSLEDLGQKANYGYTF.

This clonotype was observed a single time. Written as DNA, the CDR3 is TGTGCCAGCAGCTTGTGGACCCAAGGCTCTGAAGCTTTCTTT. This sequence encodes CASSLWTQGSEAFF. This chain connects TRBV5-4 to TRBJ1-1, with unresolved D. Germline CDR1 and CDR2: SGHNT and YYREEE (reference sequence). The V and J ends lost 1 base and 6 bases respectively, with 13 bases between them. CDR3 length: 14 residues. The full variable domain, its missing parts supplied by reference TRBV5-4 and TRBJ1-1, is ETGVTQSPTHLIKTRGQQVTLRCSSQSGHNTVSWYQQALGQGPQFIFQYYREEENGRGNFPPRFSGLQFPNYSSELNVNALELDDSALYLCASSLWTQGSEAFFGQGTRLTVV.

The rearrangement joins TRBV20-1 to TRBJ1-1; no reliable D call. The V gene's germline CDR1 is DFQATT and CDR2 SNEGSKA (reference sequence). The V end was cut by 6 bases, the J end by 8 bases, with 10 bases between. This CDR3 is built from 10 residues. The DNA for the CDR3 is TGCAGTGCCGCCGGGGTGGAAGCTTTCTTT. Protein: CSAAGVEAFF.

The chain carries TRBV9 and TRBJ2-1; no reliable D call. Between the trimmed V and J ends, which lost 5 bases and 7 bases, there was a span of 13 bases. Looked up from germline, CDR1 is SGDLS and CDR2 is YYNGEE. The CDR3 covers 13 residues. The CDR3 reads CASRDWYTNEQFF. The DNA of the CDR3 is TGTGCCAGCAGAGATTGGTATACGAATGAGCAGTTCTTC.

The V and J genes are TRBV2 and TRBJ1-5; 8 bases fit TRBD1. Looked up from germline, CDR1 is SNHLY and CDR2 is FYNNEI. This CDR3 region has 15 residues. Trimming cost V 2 bases and J 2 bases; bases outside gene matches: 2. The CDR3 DNA is TGTGCCAGCAGTGAATCGACAGGGGGCAATCAGCCCCAGCATTTT. It is translated as CASSESTGGNQPQHF.

The chain employs TRBV9 and TRBJ1-2, with D unresolved. Trimming removed 0 bases from V and 8 bases from J, with 8 bases in between. Looked up from germline, CDR1 is SGDLS and CDR2 is YYNGEE. There are 12 residues in the CDR3. CDR3 in DNA: TGTGCCAGCAGCGTAGGAGTAAACGGCTACACCTTC. The encoded protein is CASSVGVNGYTF. Variable domain in full (rest from reference TRBV9 and TRBJ1-2): DSGVTQTPKHLITATGQRVTLRCSPRSGDLSVYWYQQSLDQGLQFLIQYYNGEERAKGNILERFSAQQFPDLHSELNLSSLELGDSALYFCASSVGVNGYTFGSGTRLTVV.